These 3 T cell receptor beta chains share one sample of origin, sequenced in a study of cytomegalovirus exposure and HLA in healthy donors. Both 60 Vbeta primers and 13 Jbeta primers went into the PCR. The method was immunoSEQ multiplex PCR; TCRdb's version includes in-frame clones alone and lacks a portion of them. The sample records about 150,000 clones, over 80% being singletons. Sequenced: PBMCs. The receptors derive from a man aged 40-55 years in good health and CMV-seronegative.

The genes are TRBV11-2 and TRBJ2-7, with 12 nucleotides matching TRBD1. This CDR3 spans 15 amino acids. Germline assignment: CDR1 SGHAT and CDR2 FQNNGV. V lost 6 bases and J lost 3; bases outside the gene matches: 6. In DNA form, the CDR3 reads TGTGCCAGCAGTTCGGGGACAGGGGGCTTCTACGAGCAGTACTTC. Translation gives CASSSGTGGFYEQYF.

The chain recombines TRBV19 with TRBJ2-5; 14 positions agree with TRBD2. The DNA end is a closer match to TRBJ2-7, so the J assignment may be wrong. Germline assignment: CDR1 LNHDA and CDR2 SQIVND (reference sequence). The CDR3 is 18 amino acids. As DNA, the CDR3 is TGTGCCAGTAGTACGGGCGCCCCTGGGACTAGCGGGAGATACGAGCAGTACTTC. Translated, it gives CASSTGAPGTSGRYEQYF.

The CDR3 region is CASSTGLAGGFYEQYF. For the CDR3, the DNA is TGTGCCAGTAGTACCGGACTAGCGGGAGGTTTCTACGAGCAGTACTTC. The rearrangement joins TRBV19 to TRBJ2-7; 14 nucleotides line up with TRBD2. V shed 4 bases and J 3 bases; nucleotides not matched to a gene: 5. This CDR3 comprises 16 residues. In germline, CDR1 is LNHDA, CDR2 SQIVND (reference sequence).